A single sample gave rise to the 20 T cell receptor beta chains below, sequenced in a study of post-analysis software for immune sequencing data. Unique molecular identifiers featured in each of the TCR beta cDNA libraries. TCRdb independently ran MiXCR on the PCR reads; one entry per CDR3 protein. The repertoire holds 400,000 to 500,000 distinct CDR3 sequences, with over 30% as singletons. Study results and caveats: Five TRBV segments, including TRBV5-6, TRBV5-1 and TRBV20-1, were more frequent in patients than controls.

These TCRs' antigens remain unknown. The specimen was blood. The source of these receptors is a girl aged 2-9 years with multiple sclerosis.

This clonotype was detected a few times. This sequence joins TRBV10-3 and TRBJ2-7; no reliable D call. Germline V gives CDR1 ENHRY, CDR2 SYGVKD. Trimming shortened V by 0 bases and J by 5 bases, and 11 bases separated the two germline ends. CDR3 size: 14 residues. The CDR3 reads CAISESTGVDEQYF. The DNA of the CDR3 is TGTGCCATCAGTGAGTCGACTGGGGTGGACGAGCAGTACTTC.

V gene TRBV15 combines with J gene TRBJ2-7, with D possibly being TRBD1 (7 bases). V was pared by 0 bases and J by 6 bases, with 9 bases between. Looked up from germline, CDR1 is LNHNV and CDR2 is YYDKDF (reference sequence). This CDR3 contains 13 residues. Written as DNA, the CDR3 is TGTGCCACCAGCAGAGACCAGGGGGGCGAGCAGTACTTC. It yields the protein CATSRDQGGEQYF.

This clonotype was counted a few times. The rearrangement uses TRBV4-1 and TRBJ2-3, with 12 bases aligning to TRBD2. After removal of 4 bases from V and 5 bases from J, the junction contained 10 bases not matched to a gene. CDR1 is MGHRA and CDR2 is YSYEKL in the germline V gene. There are 17 residues in the CDR3. The CDR3 DNA sequence: TGCGCCAGCAGCCCCCGAGGGGCTAGCGGGAGGGGAGATACGCAGTATTTT. The encoded protein is CASSPRGASGRGDTQYF.

This clonotype was picked up a small number of times. Here the CDR3 reads CSLLEDSYGYTF. CDR3 bases: TGCAGCCTATTGGAGGACAGCTATGGCTACACCTTC. The V call is TRBV29-1, the J call TRBJ1-2; perhaps TRBD1 as D (6 bases). There are 12 residues in the CDR3. Germline V gene lookup returns CDR1 SQVTM and CDR2 ANQGSEA. Trimming removed 8 bases from V and 4 bases from J, with 14 bases in between. Supplemented by reference TRBV29-1 and TRBJ1-2, the full variable domain reads SAVISQKPSRDICQRGTSLTIQCQVDSQVTMMFWYRQQPGQSLTLIATANQGSEATYESGFVIDKFPISRPNLTFSTLTVSNMSPEDSSIYLCSLLEDSYGYTFGSGTRLTVV.

This clonotype has a handful of counts. V is TRBV28 and J is TRBJ2-7; a weak D match, TRBD2 (6 bases). The V gene lost 3 bases and the J gene lost 3 bases, with 18 bases spanning the gap. This CDR3 has 16 amino acids. The germline CDR1 and CDR2 sequences are MDHEN and SYDVKM. The CDR3 DNA is TGTGCCAGCAGTTTTTTCCCTGGCGGGGCAGGCTACGAGCAGTACTTC. Its translation is CASSFFPGGAGYEQYF.

The chain couples TRBV29-1 to TRBJ2-5, with a possible D match to TRBD1 (5 bases). The J call is doubtful: the DNA matches TRBJ2-7 better. Germline CDR1 and CDR2: SQVTM and ANQGSEA. CDR3 length equals 14 residues. CDR3 in amino acids: CSVVLPGRVDEQYF. In nucleotides, the CDR3 is TGCAGCGTTGTTCTCCCGGGCAGGGTGGACGAGCAGTACTTC.

This chain connects TRBV6-5 to TRBJ2-7, with D tentatively TRBD2 (7 bases). In germline, CDR1 is MNHEY, CDR2 SVGAGI. The V gene lost 5 bases and the J gene lost 4 bases, with 18 bases spanning the gap. The CDR3 consists of 15 residues. The DNA for the CDR3 is TGTGCCAGCAGTCCTTTGGGGGGGGCGCGGTACGAGCAGTACTTC. This gives the protein CASSPLGGARYEQYF.

The chain joins TRBV3-1 to TRBJ1-3; D might be TRBD1 (5 bases). Germline CDR1 LGHDT, CDR2 YNNKEL (reference sequence). Trimming took off 11 bases at V and 0 bases at J, with 8 bases between the two ends. The CDR3 consists of 12 residues. CDR3 nucleotides: TGTGCCTCGGGGGGCTCTGGAAACACCATATATTTT. It specifies CASGGSGNTIYF.

The CDR3 DNA sequence: TGTGCCAGCAGCTTAGTTGGACTAGGGACTACCAAAAACATTCAGTACTTC. This sequence encodes CASSLVGLGTTKNIQYF. The V gene is TRBV7-8, the J gene TRBJ2-4; 7 bases line up with TRBD2. The CDR3 sequence is 17 residues long. CDR1 and CDR2 from the germline V gene are SGHVS and FQNEAQ. J was trimmed by 2 bases and V by 1 base; bases with no gene match: 8.

The chain is built from TRBV20-1 and TRBJ1-4; a possible D gene is TRBD1 (6 bases). CDR3 length: 13 residues. Germline V gene sequence: CDR1 DFQATT, CDR2 SNEGSKA (reference sequence). Trimming cost V 6 bases and J 3 bases, with 11 bases left between them. CDR3: CSAGGSANEKLFF. In DNA form, the CDR3 reads TGCAGTGCAGGGGGTTCAGCTAATGAAAAACTGTTTTTT.

This chain uses TRBV25-1 with TRBJ2-3; maybe TRBD1 (6 bases). The germline CDR1 and CDR2 sequences are MGHDK and SYGVNS. The CDR3 extends over 17 amino acids. V lost 5 bases, J lost 1 base, and 19 bases lay in between. CDR3 nucleotides: TGTGCCAGCAGTACCCCCTCCACAGGGTCGGGCACAGATACGCAGTATTTT. Translating gives CASSTPSTGSGTDTQYF.

V is TRBV5-1 and J is TRBJ1-2; D is undetermined. The germline V gene encodes CDR1 SGHRS and CDR2 YFSETQ. The CDR3 has 15 residues. Trimming cost V 0 bases and J 3 bases, with 12 bases left between them. CDR3: CASSLEWQLHYGYTF. For the CDR3, the DNA is TGCGCCAGCAGCTTGGAGTGGCAACTTCACTATGGCTACACCTTC.

The V and J genes are TRBV7-2 and TRBJ1-1; possible D gene TRBD1, 6 bases. Germline V gene lookup returns CDR1 SGHTA and CDR2 FQGNSA. V was cut by 5 bases and J by 7 bases, with 11 bases left in between. The CDR3 has 12 amino acids. CDR3 DNA: TGTGCCAGCAGCAATGGGGGACATGAAGCTTTCTTT. Its translation is CASSNGGHEAFF.

The chain joins TRBV2 to TRBJ1-1; no firm D call. V shed 5 bases and J shed 0 bases, with 13 bases lying between them. Germline values: CDR1 SNHLY, CDR2 FYNNEI. The CDR3 runs to 15 residues. This CDR3 is CASSKELLMNTEAFF. The CDR3 DNA is TGTGCCAGCAGTAAGGAACTGCTAATGAACACTGAAGCTTTCTTT.

The sample holds a few counts of this clonotype. The V and J genes are TRBV5-1 and TRBJ2-3; D gene uncertain. Germline CDR1 SGHRS, CDR2 YFSETQ. This CDR3 is 15 amino acids long. V was shortened by 1 base and J by 5 bases, with 14 bases between the two germline ends. The CDR3 coding sequence is TGCGCCAGCAGCTTGTCTAACAGTAAGGGAGATACGCAGTATTTT. Translation: CASSLSNSKGDTQYF.

This clonotype was counted only a few times. The J gene is TRBJ1-2, the V gene TRBV20-1; D uncertain. V lost 0 bases to trimming and J lost 2 bases, with 7 bases between them. The CDR3 has 13 residues. Germline-derived CDR1 and CDR2 are DFQATT and SNEGSKA (reference sequence). The CDR3 is CSAREGLNYGYTF. CDR3 nucleotide sequence: TGCAGTGCTAGAGAGGGCCTGAACTATGGCTACACCTTC.

This chain uses TRBV2 with TRBJ2-1; TRBD1 aligns across 8 bases. The CDR3 runs to 13 residues. J lost 8 bases, V lost 5 bases, and 5 bases had no gene match. Germline V gene data show CDR1 as SNHLY and CDR2 as FYNNEI. CDR3 bases: TGTGCCAGCAGTTCCCAGGGGGCCCATGAGCAGTTCTTC. This codes for CASSSQGAHEQFF.

CDR3 sequence reads: CASSFRGRNNEQFF. CDR3 DNA sequence: TGTGCCAGCAGTTTCCGGGGGCGAAACAATGAGCAGTTCTTC. The V and J genes are TRBV28 and TRBJ2-1; D is possibly TRBD1 or TRBD2 (6 bases each). This CDR3 is built from 14 residues. The V end was cut by 3 bases, the J end by 5 bases, with 11 bases between. CDR1 and CDR2 (germline): MDHEN, SYDVKM.

The rearrangement links TRBV7-2 to TRBJ1-2, with D maybe TRBD1 (5 bases). Trimming took off 0 bases at V and 7 bases at J, with 15 bases between the two ends. The length of the CDR3 is 15 residues. Germline CDR1 reads SGHTA; CDR2 reads FQGNSA. CDR3 nucleotides: TGTGCCAGCAGCTTAGCTCTCGCGGGGGTGCGTGGCTACACCTTC. This gives the protein CASSLALAGVRGYTF.

V is TRBV7-8 and J is TRBJ1-5; 8 bases are shared with TRBD1. With V trimmed by 5 bases and J by 0 bases, 6 bases remained unmatched. CDR3 length: 16 residues. The germline CDR1 and CDR2 sequences are SGHVS and FQNEAQ. For the CDR3, the DNA is TGTGCCAGCAGCAGGGGGACAGGCCATAGCAATCAGCCCCAGCATTTT. Its protein product is CASSRGTGHSNQPQHF.